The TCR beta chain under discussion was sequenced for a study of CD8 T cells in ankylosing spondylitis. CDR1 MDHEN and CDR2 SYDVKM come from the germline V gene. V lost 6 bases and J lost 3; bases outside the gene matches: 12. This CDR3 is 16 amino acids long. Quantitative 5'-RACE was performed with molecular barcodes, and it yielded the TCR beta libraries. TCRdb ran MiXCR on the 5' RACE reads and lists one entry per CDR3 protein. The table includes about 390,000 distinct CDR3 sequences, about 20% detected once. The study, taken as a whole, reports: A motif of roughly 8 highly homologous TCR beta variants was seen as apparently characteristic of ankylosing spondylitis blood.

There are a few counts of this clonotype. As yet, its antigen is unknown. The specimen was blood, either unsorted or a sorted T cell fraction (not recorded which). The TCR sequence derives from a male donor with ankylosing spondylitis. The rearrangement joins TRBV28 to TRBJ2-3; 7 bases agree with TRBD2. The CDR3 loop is CASSRSGLAWTDTQYF. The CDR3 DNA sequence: TGTGCCAGCAGCCGTAGCGGGCTCGCTTGGACAGATACGCAGTATTTT.